This T cell receptor beta chain originates from a study of blood T cell repertoires in COVID-19. On the study more broadly: Samples representing acute and convalescent COVID-19 were sourced from the United States, Italy and Spain. T cells, B-cell-depleted T cells, or PBMCs provided the cDNA or gDNA that served as material.

After removal of 8 bases from V and 3 bases from J, the junction contained 14 bases not matched to a gene. There are 16 residues in the CDR3. The germline CDR1 and CDR2 sequences are SNHLY and FYNNEI. As originally analysed: Estimation of nucleated cell counts relied on the amplification of reference gene primers. Profiled with immunoSEQ multiplex PCR; TCRdb holds only in-frame clones, not every one. V, J and clone size are those of that table, while D and trimming were read from the DNA. Seen here are about 140,000 clones, approximately 80% observed once, and the top ten hold 6.2%. Sequencing input: PBMCs or T cells enriched from blood (not recorded which). This sequence originates from a woman aged 40 to 55 who had recovered from COVID-19. The chain employs TRBV2 and TRBJ2-3; 7 bases line up with TRBD2. CDR3: CASPKGREIRTDTQYF. The CDR3 DNA reads as TGTGCCAGCCCTAAAGGGCGGGAGATTCGTACAGATACGCAGTATTTT.